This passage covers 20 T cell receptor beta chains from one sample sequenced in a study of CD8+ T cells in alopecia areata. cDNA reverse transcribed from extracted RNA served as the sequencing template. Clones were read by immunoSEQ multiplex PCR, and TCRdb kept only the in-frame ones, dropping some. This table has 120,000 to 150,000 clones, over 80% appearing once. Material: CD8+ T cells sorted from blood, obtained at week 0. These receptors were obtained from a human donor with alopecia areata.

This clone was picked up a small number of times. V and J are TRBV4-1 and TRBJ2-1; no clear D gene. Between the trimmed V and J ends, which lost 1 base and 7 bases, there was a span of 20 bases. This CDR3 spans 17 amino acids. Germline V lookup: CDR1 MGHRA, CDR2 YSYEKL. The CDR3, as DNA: TGCGCCAGCAGCCAAGCCAGACACTTCCCAGGTAGGAATGAGCAGTTCTTC. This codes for CASSQARHFPGRNEQFF.

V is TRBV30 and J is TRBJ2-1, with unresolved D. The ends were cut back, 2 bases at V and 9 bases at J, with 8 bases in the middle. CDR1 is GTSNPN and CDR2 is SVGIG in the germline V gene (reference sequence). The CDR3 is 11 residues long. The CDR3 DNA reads TGTGCCTGGAGTAATTTGCGTGAGCAGTTCTTC. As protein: CAWSNLREQFF.

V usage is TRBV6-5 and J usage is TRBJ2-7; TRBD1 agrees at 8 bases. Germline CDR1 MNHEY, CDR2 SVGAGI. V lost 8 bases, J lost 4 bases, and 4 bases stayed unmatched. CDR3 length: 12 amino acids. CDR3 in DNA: TGTGCCAGCGGGACAGGAGGTTACGAGCAGTACTTC. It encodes CASGTGGYEQYF.

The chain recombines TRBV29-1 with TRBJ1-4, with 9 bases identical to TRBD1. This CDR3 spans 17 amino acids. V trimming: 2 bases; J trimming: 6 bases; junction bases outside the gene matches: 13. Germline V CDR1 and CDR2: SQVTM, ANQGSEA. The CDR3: CSVEIPSPQGADEKLFF. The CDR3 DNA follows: TGCAGCGTTGAAATCCCTTCGCCACAGGGGGCGGATGAAAAACTGTTTTTT.

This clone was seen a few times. The CDR3: CASSYAGTDTQYF. CDR3 DNA: TGTGCCAGCAGTTACGCAGGCACAGATACGCAGTATTTT. V usage is TRBV6-5 and J usage is TRBJ2-3; D is uncertain. Trimming took 2 bases from V and 1 from J, leaving 4 bases between them. Per germline, CDR1 MNHEY and CDR2 SVGAGI. The CDR3 runs 13 residues.

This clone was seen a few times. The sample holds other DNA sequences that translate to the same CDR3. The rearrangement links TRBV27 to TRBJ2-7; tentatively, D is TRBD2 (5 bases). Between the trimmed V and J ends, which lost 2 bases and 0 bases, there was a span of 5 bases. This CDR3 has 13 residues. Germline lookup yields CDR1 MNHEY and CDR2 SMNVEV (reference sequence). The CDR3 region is CASSLTSSYEQYF. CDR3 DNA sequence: TGTGCCAGCAGTTTAACTAGCTCCTACGAGCAGTACTTC.

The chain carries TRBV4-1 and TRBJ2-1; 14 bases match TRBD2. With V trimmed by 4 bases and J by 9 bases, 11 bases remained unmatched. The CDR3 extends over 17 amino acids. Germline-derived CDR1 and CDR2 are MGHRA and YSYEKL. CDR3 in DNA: TGCGCCAGCAGCCGAGAACCGGGACTAGCGGGAGCGGGTGAGCAGTTCTTC. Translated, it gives CASSREPGLAGAGEQFF.

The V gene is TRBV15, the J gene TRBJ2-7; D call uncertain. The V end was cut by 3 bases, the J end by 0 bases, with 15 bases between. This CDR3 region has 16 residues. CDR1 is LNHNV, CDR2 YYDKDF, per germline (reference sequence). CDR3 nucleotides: TGTGCCACCAGCAGCAACGGACGGCGGAGCTCCTACGAGCAGTACTTC. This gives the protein CATSSNGRRSSYEQYF.

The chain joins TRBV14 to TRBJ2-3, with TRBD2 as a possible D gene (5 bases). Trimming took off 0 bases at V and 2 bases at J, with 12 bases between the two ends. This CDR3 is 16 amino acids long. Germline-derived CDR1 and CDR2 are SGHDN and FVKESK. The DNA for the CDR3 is TGTGCCAGCAGCCAAGAGTACGGGATGAACACAGATACGCAGTATTTT. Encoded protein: CASSQEYGMNTDTQYF. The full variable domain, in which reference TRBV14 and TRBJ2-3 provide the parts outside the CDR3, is EAGVTQFPSHSVIEKGQTVTLRCDPISGHDNLYWYRRVMGKEIKFLLHFVKESKQDESGMPNNRFLAERTGGTYSTLKVQPAELEDSGVYFCASSQEYGMNTDTQYFGPGTRLTVL.

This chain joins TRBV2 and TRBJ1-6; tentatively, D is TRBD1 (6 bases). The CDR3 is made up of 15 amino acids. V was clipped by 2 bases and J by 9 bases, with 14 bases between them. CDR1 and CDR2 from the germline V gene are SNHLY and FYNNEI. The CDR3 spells CASSEPQGLISPLHF. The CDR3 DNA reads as TGTGCCAGCAGTGAACCCCAGGGGTTAATTTCACCCCTCCACTTT.

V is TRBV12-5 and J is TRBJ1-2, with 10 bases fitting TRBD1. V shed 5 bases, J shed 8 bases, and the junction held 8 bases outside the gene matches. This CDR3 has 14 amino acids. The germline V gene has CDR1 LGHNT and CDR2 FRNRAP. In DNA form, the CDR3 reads TGTGCTAGTGGTGGGATCGACAGGGGGCACGGCTACACCTTC. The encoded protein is CASGGIDRGHGYTF.

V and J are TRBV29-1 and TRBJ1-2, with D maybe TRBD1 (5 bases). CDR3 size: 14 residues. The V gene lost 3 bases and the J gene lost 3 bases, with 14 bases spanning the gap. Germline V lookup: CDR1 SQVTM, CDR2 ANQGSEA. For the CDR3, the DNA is TGCAGCGTTGAGTACGAGGGGAAGGACTATGGCTACACCTTC. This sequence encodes CSVEYEGKDYGYTF.

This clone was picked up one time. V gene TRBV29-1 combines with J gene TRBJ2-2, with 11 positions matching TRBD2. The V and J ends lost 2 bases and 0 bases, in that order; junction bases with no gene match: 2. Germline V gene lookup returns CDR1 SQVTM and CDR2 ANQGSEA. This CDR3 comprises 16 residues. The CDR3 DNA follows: TGCAGCGTTGAAATTAGCGGGAGGGCGAACACCGGGGAGCTGTTTTTT. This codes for CSVEISGRANTGELFF.

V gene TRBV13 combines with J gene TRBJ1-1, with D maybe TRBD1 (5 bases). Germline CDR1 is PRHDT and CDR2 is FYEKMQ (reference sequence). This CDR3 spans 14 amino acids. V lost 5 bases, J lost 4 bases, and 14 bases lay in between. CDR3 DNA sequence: TGTGCCAGCAGCCAAGTGGGGGTAGGCACTGAAGCTTTCTTT. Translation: CASSQVGVGTEAFF.

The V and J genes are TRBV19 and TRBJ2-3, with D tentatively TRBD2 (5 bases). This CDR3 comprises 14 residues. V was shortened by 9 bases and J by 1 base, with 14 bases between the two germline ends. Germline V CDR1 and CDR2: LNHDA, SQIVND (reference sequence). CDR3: CASHGMYGTDTQYF. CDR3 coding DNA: TGTGCCAGCCACGGGATGTACGGCACAGATACGCAGTATTTT.

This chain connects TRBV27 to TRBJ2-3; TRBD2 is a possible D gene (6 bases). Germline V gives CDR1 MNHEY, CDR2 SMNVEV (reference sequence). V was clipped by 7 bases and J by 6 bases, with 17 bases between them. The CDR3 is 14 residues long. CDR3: CASNPGALRDTQYF. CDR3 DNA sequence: TGTGCCAGCAACCCGGGAGCCCTTAGGGATACGCAGTATTTT.

The CDR3 reads CASSQAPATSPSTDTQYF. CDR3 coding DNA: TGCGCCAGCAGCCAAGCCCCCGCGACTTCCCCTAGCACAGATACGCAGTATTTT. The chain uses TRBV4-1 and TRBJ2-3; no clear D. The CDR3 totals 18 residues. In germline, CDR1 is MGHRA, CDR2 YSYEKL. Trimming cost V 1 base and J 0 bases, with 17 bases left between them.

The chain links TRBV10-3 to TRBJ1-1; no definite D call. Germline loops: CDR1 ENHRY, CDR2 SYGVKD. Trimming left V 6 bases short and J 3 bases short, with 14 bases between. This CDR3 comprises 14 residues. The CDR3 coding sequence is TGTGCCATCAGCCCCTCCGGGCAGGACACTGAAGCTTTCTTT. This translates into CAISPSGQDTEAFF.

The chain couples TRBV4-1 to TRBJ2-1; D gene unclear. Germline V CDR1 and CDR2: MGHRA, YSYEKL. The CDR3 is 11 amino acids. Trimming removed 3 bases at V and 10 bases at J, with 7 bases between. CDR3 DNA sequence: TGCGCCAGCAGCCAGAGAGCCGAGCAGTTCTTC. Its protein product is CASSQRAEQFF.

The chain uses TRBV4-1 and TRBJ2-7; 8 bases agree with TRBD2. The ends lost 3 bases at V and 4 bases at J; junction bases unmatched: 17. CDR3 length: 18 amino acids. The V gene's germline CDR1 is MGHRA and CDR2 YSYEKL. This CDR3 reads CASSQASGLGGGRYEQYF. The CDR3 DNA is TGCGCCAGCAGCCAGGCCTCCGGACTAGGCGGGGGGAGATACGAGCAGTACTTC.